The entry below describes one TCR beta chain. The antigen remains undetermined. 60 Vbeta and 13 Jbeta primers were used in PCR. TCRdb keeps only in-frame clones here, not all; method: immunoSEQ multiplex PCR. This repertoire shows approximately 180,000 clones, roughly 68% found once; its top ten account for approximately 2%. This sample is part of a study of cytomegalovirus exposure and HLA in healthy donors. The CDR3 covers 13 residues. The V and J ends lost 2 bases and 4 bases respectively, with 7 bases between them. The germline V gene has CDR1 SGHDT and CDR2 YYEEEE. Findings and caveats of the study: In vitro work confirmed that a few CMV-associated chains recognize CMV antigens.

The sequence derives from a woman aged 25 to 39 in good health and CMV-seronegative. The chain recombines TRBV5-6 with TRBJ1-5; no reliable D call. Sequencing was performed on PBMCs. CDR3 residues: CASSFGVNQPQHF. CDR3 nucleotides: TGTGCCAGCAGCTTCGGGGTTAATCAGCCCCAGCATTTT. The complete variable domain, with remaining parts taken from reference TRBV5-6 and TRBJ1-5, reads DAGVTQSPTHLIKTRGQQVTLRCSPKSGHDTVSWYQQALGQGPQFIFQYYEEEERQRGNFPDRFSGHQFPNYSSELNVNALLLGDSALYLCASSFGVNQPQHFGDGTRLSIL.